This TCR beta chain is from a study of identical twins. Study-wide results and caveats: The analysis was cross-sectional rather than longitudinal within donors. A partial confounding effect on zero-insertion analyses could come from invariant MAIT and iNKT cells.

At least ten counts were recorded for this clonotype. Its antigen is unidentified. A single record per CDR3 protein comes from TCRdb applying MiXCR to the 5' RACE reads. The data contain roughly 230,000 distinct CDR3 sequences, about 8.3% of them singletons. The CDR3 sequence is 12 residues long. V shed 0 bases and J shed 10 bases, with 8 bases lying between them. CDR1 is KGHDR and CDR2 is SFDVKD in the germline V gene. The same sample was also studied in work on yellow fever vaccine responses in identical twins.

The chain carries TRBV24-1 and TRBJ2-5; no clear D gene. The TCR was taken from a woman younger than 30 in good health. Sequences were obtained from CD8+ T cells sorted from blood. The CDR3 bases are TGTGCCACCAGTGATTTGCTGGGAATCCAGTACTTC. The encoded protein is CATSDLLGIQYF.